These T cell receptor beta chains were read from a single sample in a study of blood T cells in healthy people across ages. TCRdb called the 5' RACE reads again in MiXCR, with one record for every CDR3 protein. Altogether 700,000 to 900,000 distinct CDR3 sequences are present, around half being singletons, with the ten largest covering roughly 37%. The sequencing sample was made of blood. Source of these receptors: an elderly man in good health. Each CDR3 is given with its conserved first and last residue. The D gene is left open where the match is weak. Rows may omit the clone size; those that give it use once, few, many or a size class.

clone size | J gene | V gene | D gene | CDR3 DNA | CDR3 protein
. | TRBJ2-7 | TRBV4-1 | . | TGCGCCAGCAGCCTCCGCGGAAGGGGGACCTACGAGCAGTACTTC | CASSLRGRGTYEQYF
. | TRBJ1-5 | TRBV28 | . | TGTGCCAGCACTTTTAATGGGAGGGGTGGCAATCAGCCCCAGCATTTT | CASTFNGRGGNQPQHF
. | TRBJ1-2 | TRBV2 | . | TGTGCCAGCAGTGAAGCCATAACTGGAGGCTACACCTTC | CASSEAITGGYTF
. | TRBJ2-2 | TRBV6-5 | . | TGTGCCAGCAGTTATGGGACATCTGGGGAGCTGTTTTTT | CASSYGTSGELFF
. | TRBJ2-5 | TRBV5-1 | . | TGCGCCAGCAGCTTGGAGGCCCGTCCAAGGGAGACCCAGTACTTC | CASSLEARPRETQYF
. | TRBJ2-4 | TRBV18 | . | TGTGCCAGCTCCCCGAGTGACATTCAGTACTTC | CASSPSDIQYF
. | TRBJ1-4 | TRBV7-2 | . | TGTGCCAGCAGTTCCCTCCGGGGCAAGACTAATGAAAAACTGTTTTTT | CASSSLRGKTNEKLFF
. | TRBJ2-7 | TRBV29-1 | . | TGCAGCGTTGAAGAAGGCAGGGGACACTACGAGCAGTACTTC | CSVEEGRGHYEQYF
few | TRBJ2-3 | TRBV28 | TRBD2 | TGTGCCTCCGGGACTAGCGGGGACACAGATACGCAGTATTTT | CASGTSGDTDTQYF
few | TRBJ2-3 | TRBV5-6 | TRBD2 | TGTGCCAGCAGCTTGGTGGCTAGCGGGAAGCTAGATACGCAGTATTTT | CASSLVASGKLDTQYF
. | TRBJ1-1 | TRBV30 | TRBD1 | TGTGCCTGGAGTCGGACAGGGATGACTGAAGCTTTCTTT | CAWSRTGMTEAFF
few | TRBJ2-5 | TRBV6-5 | TRBD2 | TGTGCCAGCAGCCCACCACTAGGGAGGGCAGAACAGACCCAGTACTTC | CASSPPLGRAEQTQYF
few | TRBJ2-7 | TRBV7-8 | . | TGTGCGGTTGGAAGGGCCGCCTACGAGCAGTACTTC | CAVGRAAYEQYF
. | TRBJ1-4 | TRBV29-1 | . | TGCAGCGCCTCGGTGAACGGGGGGGAAAAACTGTTTTTT | CSASVNGGEKLFF
. | TRBJ2-7 | TRBV12-3/TRBV12-4 | . | TGTGCCAGCAGCGGGACCTACTACGAGCAGTACTTC | CASSGTYYEQYF
. | TRBJ2-7 | TRBV6-5 | . | TGTGCCAGCAGCACTAGTTGCGAGCAGTACTTC | CASSTSCEQYF
. | TRBJ2-7 | TRBV3-1 | . | TGTGCCAGCAAGCCTTTGTCAGGTGACGAGCAGTACTTC | CASKPLSGDEQYF
. | TRBJ2-1 | TRBV3-1 | . | TGTGCCAGCAGCCAAGAAGGCAGGGCAAACAATGAGCAGTTCTTC | CASSQEGRANNEQFF
once | TRBJ2-3 | TRBV5-1 | . | TGCGCCAGCGGCTCCCTTGACTCGGCAGATACGCAGTATTTT | CASGSLDSADTQYF
. | TRBJ2-1 | TRBV12-3/TRBV12-4 | TRBD2 | TGTGCCAGCAGTTTAGGGGGACTAGCGGGAGGACCTGAGCAGTTCTTC | CASSLGGLAGGPEQFF
. | TRBJ1-2 | TRBV29-1 | TRBD1 | TGCAGCGTTGGGCCGACAGGGATGGATGGCTACACCTTC | CSVGPTGMDGYTF
. | TRBJ2-3 | TRBV4-1 | TRBD1 | TGCGCCAGCAGCCAAGATTGGACAGGGGTTGCCACAGATACGCAGTATTTT | CASSQDWTGVATDTQYF
few | TRBJ2-1 | TRBV7-9 | TRBD2 | TGTGCCAGCAGCAGTAGACTAGCGGGAGCGGGTGAGCAGTTCTTC | CASSSRLAGAGEQFF
. | TRBJ2-5 | TRBV6-2/TRBV6-3 | . | TGTGCCAGCAGTAGAGGCCAAGCGCGGGGAGAGACCCAGTACTTC | CASSRGQARGETQYF
few | TRBJ2-7 | TRBV21-1 | . | TGTGCCAACGGGTTGGGGGTTGGCTCCTACGAGCAGTACTTC | CANGLGVGSYEQYF
. | TRBJ2-1 | TRBV10-3 | . | TGTGCCATCAGTGAGTCTCTTCTAGCGACGAATGAGCAGTTCTTC | CAISESLLATNEQFF
. | TRBJ1-1 | TRBV6-4 | . | TGTGCCAGTCCAGCGACTCCTGGGGGGGGGAACACTGAAGCTTTCTTT | CASPATPGGGNTEAFF
. | TRBJ1-6 | TRBV27 | . | TGTACCAGCAGTTTTAGGGCTTCGGGGTCACCCCTCCACTTT | CTSSFRASGSPLHF
few | TRBJ2-3 | TRBV5-1 | TRBD2 | TGCGCCAGCAGTCCCTCCTCAGCGGGAGTTACAGATACGCAGTATTTT | CASSPSSAGVTDTQYF
. | TRBJ2-1 | TRBV9 | . | TGTGCCAGCAGCGCCTCAGGGGGATTAGCGGAGGCGGTTTCGCAGTTCTTC | CASSASGGLAEAVSQFF
. | TRBJ1-2 | TRBV27 | . | TGTGCCAGCAGTTTATTTTCAGGCTCCAACTATGGCTACACCTTC | CASSLFSGSNYGYTF
. | TRBJ1-5 | TRBV12-3/TRBV12-4 | . | TGTGCCAGCACCTCGGGCCCTCAGCCCCAGCATTTT | CASTSGPQPQHF
few | TRBJ2-2 | TRBV7-2 | . | TGTGCCAGCAGCAGTTACGGGGGCACCGGGGAGCTGTTTTTT | CASSSYGGTGELFF
few | TRBJ2-5 | TRBV6-5 | TRBD2 | TGTGCCAGCAGTCCACTAAGGACTAGCATTGAGACCCAGTACTTC | CASSPLRTSIETQYF
many | TRBJ2-3 | TRBV6-5 | . | TGTGCCAGCAGGGCTAGCACAGATACGCAGTATTTT | CASRASTDTQYF
once | TRBJ1-2 | TRBV20-1 | TRBD1 | TGCAGTGCTAGAGATGACAGGGTCCGTGGCTACACCTTC | CSARDDRVRGYTF
few | TRBJ2-3 | TRBV11-2 | . | TGTGCCAGCAGCGTACGACCGCCCCAGCGGTGGGGTGCTATAGATCAAGATACGCAGTATTTT | CASSVRPPQRWGAIDQDTQYF
. | TRBJ2-7 | TRBV28 | . | TGTGCCAGCAGCTTCCCCGGAGGGCTTCTCTACGAGCAGTACTTC | CASSFPGGLLYEQYF
. | TRBJ2-1 | TRBV5-1 | TRBD2 | TGCGCCAGCAGCCCGGGGACTATCTCCTACAATGAGCAGTTCTTC | CASSPGTISYNEQFF
. | TRBJ1-6 | TRBV6-6 | . | TGTGCCAACAGACTGCAGGCGACCTATAATTCACCCCTCCACTTT | CANRLQATYNSPLHF
. | TRBJ2-5 | TRBV6-5 | TRBD1 | TGTGCCAGCACCGACGGACAGGGGTATGAGACCCAGTACTTC | CASTDGQGYETQYF
few | TRBJ1-4 | TRBV27 | TRBD1 | TGTGCCAGCAGTCCGGGGACAGGGGTTGAAAAACTGTTTTTT | CASSPGTGVEKLFF
. | TRBJ2-1 | TRBV27 | TRBD2 | TGTGCCAGCAGTCCTGGGGCTAGCGGGAGGAATGAGCAGTTCTTC | CASSPGASGRNEQFF
few | TRBJ2-5 | TRBV10-3 | . | TGTGCCATCAGTGAAGGGCAAGTGCAAGAGACCCAGTACTTC | CAISEGQVQETQYF
few | TRBJ2-5 | TRBV6-2/TRBV6-3 | . | TGTGCCAGCAGTTACCCTTTAGCCGGGTCCCGTAAAGAGACCCAGTACTTC | CASSYPLAGSRKETQYF
. | TRBJ2-3 | TRBV2 | TRBD2 | TGTGCCAACTTGTCTAGCGGAGCCACAGATACGCAGTATTTT | CANLSSGATDTQYF
. | TRBJ2-7 | TRBV5-1 | . | TGCGCCAGCAGCCTGTTTCGCCGCCCCGGAATGGGAGCCTACGAGCAGTACTTC | CASSLFRRPGMGAYEQYF
few | TRBJ1-1 | TRBV15 | TRBD1 | TGTGCCACCAGCAGGGACGGACAGGAGAACACTGAAGCTTTCTTT | CATSRDGQENTEAFF
. | TRBJ2-7 | TRBV7-2 | . | TGTGCCAGCAGCTTAGCTACGATTAGTTGGAATGAGCAGTACTTC | CASSLATISWNEQYF
few | TRBJ2-7 | TRBV7-8 | TRBD2 | TGTGCCAGCAGCGTAGCGGGAACCTCCTACAATGAGCAGTACTTC | CASSVAGTSYNEQYF
few | TRBJ2-3 | TRBV29-1 | . | TGCAGCGTAACCGAGGGGGGGAGGGCAGATACGCAGTATTTT | CSVTEGGRADTQYF
few | TRBJ2-1 | TRBV9 | . | TGTGCCAGCAGCGCGGGCACTTACAATGAGCAGTTCTTC | CASSAGTYNEQFF
. | TRBJ1-2 | TRBV16 | . | TGTGCCAGCAGCCCCCCTGTAAAGGGAGCGTCTAACTATGGCTACACCTTC | CASSPPVKGASNYGYTF